Each of the 16 T cell receptor beta chains below was sequenced from the same sample in a study of blood T cell repertoires in COVID-19. Assay: immunoSEQ multiplex PCR; the TCRdb copy retains only in-frame clones and omits some. Among around 21,000 clones, approximately 90% were seen once, and the ten largest hold approximately 24%. Sequenced material: peripheral blood. Every receptor here comes from a human donor with active COVID-19. The donor label of this sample is uncertain.

V gene TRBV7-9 combines with J gene TRBJ1-3, with 8 nucleotides matching TRBD1. V gave up 4 bases and J gave up 3 bases; unmatched junction bases: 8. This CDR3 contains 16 residues. CDR1 and CDR2 (germline): SEHNR, FQNEAQ (reference sequence). The CDR3 loop is CASSYRQGTGGNTIYF. The CDR3 DNA is TGTGCCAGCAGCTACCGACAGGGGACAGGTGGAAACACCATATATTTT.

The J gene is TRBJ2-5, the V gene TRBV30; TRBD1 aligns across 8 bases. CDR3 size: 14 residues. V lost 0 bases to trimming and J lost 4 bases; unmatched junction nucleotides: 4. Germline V gene sequence: CDR1 GTSNPN, CDR2 SVGIG (reference sequence). The CDR3 loop reads CAWSVRGRVETQYF. The CDR3, as DNA: TGTGCCTGGAGTGTCAGGGGGCGGGTAGAGACCCAGTACTTC.

For the CDR3, the DNA is TGTGCCAGCAGCTTAGGAACTAGCGGGGGCTACAATGAGCAGTTCTTC. It specifies CASSLGTSGGYNEQFF. This sequence joins TRBV7-3 and TRBJ2-1; TRBD2 matches at 11 bases. CDR3 length: 16 residues. Germline CDR1 is SGHTA and CDR2 is FQGTGA. V lost 2 bases to trimming and J lost 3 bases; unmatched junction nucleotides: 3.

This clone appeared a few times. The J gene is TRBJ1-5, the V gene TRBV19; 8 bases fit TRBD1. The CDR3 consists of 17 residues. Germline loops: CDR1 LNHDA, CDR2 SQIVND (reference sequence). Germline trimming cut 4 bases from V and 0 bases from J; bases unmatched to any gene: 8. The CDR3 sequence: CASSTLDRELSNQPQHF. CDR3 nucleotide sequence: TGTGCCAGTAGTACCTTGGACAGGGAACTTAGCAATCAGCCCCAGCATTTT.

J is TRBJ1-1 and V is TRBV2; 7 bases agree with TRBD1. This CDR3 has 12 residues. Germline V gene lookup returns CDR1 SNHLY and CDR2 FYNNEI. Germline trimming cut 3 bases from V and 11 bases from J; bases unmatched to any gene: 6. The CDR3 nucleotides are TGTGCCAGCAGTGAGGTGACAGGGCAGGCTTTCTTT. Residues: CASSEVTGQAFF.

The genes are TRBV27 and TRBJ1-5; D ambiguous. V was trimmed by 3 bases and J by 2 bases, leaving 8 bases between them. The CDR3 loop spans 14 amino acids. Looked up from germline, CDR1 is MNHEY and CDR2 is SMNVEV (reference sequence). The CDR3 sequence is CASSFLGGNQPQHF. CDR3 coding DNA: TGTGCCAGCAGTTTCTTGGGAGGCAATCAGCCCCAGCATTTT.

The J gene is TRBJ2-7, the V gene TRBV27; 8 nucleotides line up with TRBD2. The CDR3 is 13 residues long. Per germline, CDR1 MNHEY and CDR2 SMNVEV (reference sequence). V shed 6 bases and J 4 bases; nucleotides not matched to a gene: 5. CDR3 sequence: CASSRASGYEQYF. Written as DNA, the CDR3 is TGTGCCAGCAGCCGGGCTAGCGGGTACGAGCAGTACTTC.

This chain links TRBV7-9 with TRBJ2-2; 8 bases map to TRBD1. V trimming: 2 bases; J trimming: 0 bases; junction bases outside the gene matches: 5. Germline CDR1 and CDR2: SEHNR and FQNEAQ (reference sequence). The CDR3 is made up of 17 amino acids. DNA for the CDR3: TGTGCCAGCAGCTTACTGACAGGGGCCGCGAACACCGGGGAGCTGTTTTTT. Amino acid sequence: CASSLLTGAANTGELFF.

As concerns this clone: One end of the junction varies from germline; a read error may be responsible. The rearrangement joins TRBV6-5 to TRBJ2-5, with no clear D. CDR1 is MNHEY, CDR2 SVGAGI, per germline. The CDR3 is 14 amino acids. The CDR3 here is CASSSSDRQGTQYF. CDR3 DNA: TGTGCCAGCAGTTCCAGCGACCGCCAAGGGACCCAGTACTTC.

The V and J genes are TRBV5-4 and TRBJ2-1; the match to TRBD2 covers 14 bases. This CDR3 has 19 residues. With V trimmed by 3 bases and J by 0 bases, 8 bases remained unmatched. Germline assignment: CDR1 SGHNT and CDR2 YYREEE (reference sequence). The CDR3 sequence is CASSSRLAGGFSSYNEQFF. Here the CDR3 DNA reads TGTGCCAGCAGCTCCCGACTAGCGGGGGGGTTCAGCTCCTACAATGAGCAGTTCTTC.

V usage is TRBV6-2 or TRBV6-3 and J usage is TRBJ2-5; weak D call: TRBD2 (6 bases). The CDR3 covers 15 residues. Trimming took 2 bases from V and 7 from J, leaving 17 bases between them. In germline, CDR1 is MNHEY, CDR2 SVGEGT. The CDR3, as DNA: TGTGCCAGCAGTTACGGGGTAGCGGCGTTTGGGACCCAGTACTTC. As protein: CASSYGVAAFGTQYF.

The rearrangement uses TRBV5-4 and TRBJ2-5, with TRBD2 as a possible D gene (7 bases). V lost 4 bases, J lost 2 bases, and 9 bases lay in between. The CDR3 runs 13 residues. CDR1 is SGHNT, CDR2 YYREEE, per germline (reference sequence). CDR3 bases: TGTGCCAGCAGCCGGGGGGCACAAGAGACCCAGTACTTC. The encoded protein is CASSRGAQETQYF. The full variable domain, its missing parts supplied by reference TRBV5-4 and TRBJ2-5, is ETGVTQSPTHLIKTRGQQVTLRCSSQSGHNTVSWYQQALGQGPQFIFQYYREEENGRGNFPPRFSGLQFPNYSSELNVNALELDDSALYLCASSRGAQETQYFGPGTRLLVL.

The rearrangement joins TRBV4-2 to TRBJ1-4; D is perhaps TRBD1 (6 bases). Germline CDR1 LGHNA, CDR2 YNFKEQ. The CDR3 is made up of 15 amino acids. Trimming cost V 2 bases and J 7 bases, with 14 bases left between them. The CDR3 DNA is TGTGCCAGCAGCCAATTTATGGGGGCAGCTGAAAAACTGTTTTTT. Its translation is CASSQFMGAAEKLFF.

This rearrangement joins TRBV4-2 to TRBJ1-2; D ambiguous. With 0 bases removed from V and 0 bases from J, the gap between germline ends came to 8 bases. The CDR3 sequence is 15 residues long. The V gene's germline CDR1 is LGHNA and CDR2 YNFKEQ. Here the CDR3 DNA reads TGTGCCAGCAGCCAAGATAGGAGCTCTAACTATGGCTACACCTTC. The encoded protein is CASSQDRSSNYGYTF.

The chain is built from TRBV19 and TRBJ1-5; possibly TRBD1 for D (5 bases). The CDR3 is made up of 16 amino acids. CDR1 LNHDA and CDR2 SQIVND come from the germline V gene (reference sequence). V lost 3 bases to trimming and J lost 1 base, with 13 bases between them. The CDR3 nucleotides are TGTGCCAGTAGTATGCGTCAGGGTGGGAGCAATCAGCCCCAGCATTTT. Encoded protein: CASSMRQGGSNQPQHF.

The V and J genes are TRBV7-2 and TRBJ1-4, with TRBD1 matching 9 bases. CDR3 length: 15 amino acids. Germline V gene data show CDR1 as SGHTA and CDR2 as FQGNSA. J gave up 6 bases and V 6 bases, and 8 bases lay outside the gene matches. The CDR3 region has the DNA TGTGCCAGCAGAAAAGGACAGGGGCTATATGAAAAACTGTTTTTT. Its translation: CASRKGQGLYEKLFF.